The next 20 T cell receptor beta chains were all read from a single sample in a study of shared clonotypes between healthy human individuals. The method was immunoSEQ multiplex PCR; TCRdb's version includes in-frame clones alone and lacks a portion of them. The sample has approximately 1.1 million clones; 78% are singletons. Sample: memory CD4+ T cells from PBMCs. As for subset: CD45RA-negative fraction. Every receptor here comes from a man aged 18 to 29 in good health. Some clones in this sample may be carry-over from other donors' samples.

This rearrangement joins TRBV15 to TRBJ2-5; the match to TRBD2 covers 13 bases. The closer fit of TRBJ2-7 to the DNA end suggests the J call may be wrong. Germline V lookup: CDR1 LNHNV, CDR2 YYDKDF (reference sequence). CDR3 length: 17 amino acids. In DNA form, the CDR3 reads TGTGCCACCAGCAGAGCCTTCTTTGGACTAGCGGGAGACGAGCAGTACTTC. Protein product: CATSRAFFGLAGDEQYF.

At least ten counts were recorded for this clone. Other DNA sequences of this sample code for an identical CDR3. V is TRBV7-9 and J is TRBJ2-3; the match to TRBD1 covers 12 bases. The germline CDR1 and CDR2 sequences are SEHNR and FQNEAQ (reference sequence). Losses at the gene ends were 5 bases for V and 4 bases for J; bases not matched to a gene: 4. The CDR3 spans 15 residues. The CDR3 DNA sequence: TGTGCCAGCAGCCCGGGACAGGGGGCCGCAGATACGCAGTATTTT. Protein product: CASSPGQGAADTQYF.

The rearrangement links TRBV7-2 to TRBJ1-3, with 10 bases identical to TRBD1. V shed 5 bases, J shed 2 bases, and the junction held 3 bases outside the gene matches. The CDR3 is 15 residues long. Germline loops: CDR1 SGHTA, CDR2 FQGNSA. CDR3 region: CASSMGQGTGNTIYF. The CDR3 DNA follows: TGTGCCAGCAGCATGGGACAGGGGACTGGAAACACCATATATTTT.

V and J are TRBV4-1 and TRBJ1-4; the D is unclear. This CDR3 is built from 16 residues. Trimming pared 1 base from V and 8 bases from J, leaving 17 bases between. Germline V lookup: CDR1 MGHRA, CDR2 YSYEKL. The CDR3 protein is CASSQGPAGPREKLFF. In DNA, the CDR3 is TGCGCCAGCAGCCAAGGGCCCGCCGGCCCCAGGGAAAAACTGTTTTTT.

J is TRBJ1-1 and V is TRBV7-3; D possibly corresponds to TRBD1 (6 bases). The germline gives CDR1 SGHTA, CDR2 FQGTGA. V shed 1 base and J shed 4 bases, with 10 bases lying between them. The CDR3 consists of 14 residues. CDR3 residues: CASSLSRGGTEAFF. The CDR3 coding sequence is TGTGCCAGCAGCTTAAGTAGGGGGGGCACTGAAGCTTTCTTT.

The chain combines TRBV5-6 with TRBJ2-5; no reliable D call. The CDR3 totals 13 residues. CDR1 SGHDT and CDR2 YYEEEE come from the germline V gene. The ends were cut back, 0 bases at V and 7 bases at J, with 10 bases in the middle. CDR3 DNA sequence: TGTGCCAGCAGCTTGGCAGGAGCCGGGACCCAGTACTTC. This translates into CASSLAGAGTQYF.

This clone was counted a few times. V gene TRBV6-1 combines with J gene TRBJ2-1, with TRBD2 identical over 8 bases. The CDR3 is 15 residues long. Trimming at V came to 7 bases and at J to 3 bases, leaving 8 bases not matched to a gene. Germline V gene sequence: CDR1 MNHNS, CDR2 SASEGT. CDR3 in amino acids: CASKEAGVVYNEQFF. CDR3 nucleotide sequence: TGTGCCAGCAAAGAAGCGGGAGTGGTCTACAATGAGCAGTTCTTC.

This clone has a single count. The J gene is TRBJ1-4, the V gene TRBV28, with 7 bases matching TRBD1. Losses at the gene ends were 8 bases for V and 8 bases for J; bases not matched to a gene: 11. Germline CDR1 reads MDHEN; CDR2 reads SYDVKM. The CDR3 runs 14 residues. This chain's CDR3 is CASLPGQRVEKLFF. In DNA, the CDR3 is TGTGCCAGCCTTCCGGGACAGAGGGTGGAAAAACTGTTTTTT.

The chain links TRBV12-5 to TRBJ1-2, with D possibly matching TRBD1 (5 bases). CDR3 size: 12 residues. The V gene lost 3 bases and the J gene lost 4 bases, with 6 bases spanning the gap. Looked up from germline, CDR1 is LGHNT and CDR2 is FRNRAP. The CDR3 nucleotides are TGTGCTAGTGGTTTTGGGGGCTATGGCTACACCTTC. This sequence encodes CASGFGGYGYTF.

The DNA of the CDR3 is TGTGCCAGCAGTTGGGGGGGCCGCACAGATACGCAGTATTTT. Translating gives CASSWGGRTDTQYF. The chain employs TRBV6-5 and TRBJ2-3; possibly TRBD2 for D (7 bases). The V gene's germline CDR1 is MNHEY and CDR2 SVGAGI. CDR3 length equals 14 residues. Trimming left V 4 bases short and J 1 base short, with 9 bases between.

The chain has TRBV11-2 and TRBJ2-3; TRBD2 agrees at 13 bases. The length of the CDR3 is 17 residues. Germline values: CDR1 SGHAT, CDR2 FQNNGV. V was clipped by 3 bases and J by 0 bases; unmatched bases: 3. CDR3 sequence: CASSLRLAGGSTDTQYF. CDR3 nucleotide sequence: TGTGCCAGCAGCTTGCGACTAGCGGGAGGTAGCACAGATACGCAGTATTTT. The full variable domain, completed using reference TRBV11-2 and TRBJ2-3, is EAGVAQSPRYKIIEKRQSVAFWCNPISGHATLYWYQQILGQGPKLLIQFQNNGVVDDSQLPKDRFSAERLKGVDSTLKIQPAKLEDSAVYLCASSLRLAGGSTDTQYFGPGTRLTVL.

The chain couples TRBV7-2 to TRBJ1-2; D gene ambiguous. The CDR3 has 15 amino acids. Trimming pared 4 bases from V and 0 bases from J, leaving 12 bases between. CDR1 and CDR2 (germline): SGHTA, FQGNSA. CDR3 protein: CASSSRQQANYGYTF. CDR3 bases: TGTGCCAGCAGCTCCCGCCAGCAAGCTAACTATGGCTACACCTTC.

J is TRBJ2-2 and V is TRBV19; maybe TRBD2 (5 bases). The CDR3 covers 15 residues. V was pared by 1 base and J by 5 bases, with 11 bases between. Germline values: CDR1 LNHDA, CDR2 SQIVND (reference sequence). The CDR3 is CASSIVGVGTGELFF. In nucleotides, the CDR3 is TGTGCCAGTAGTATAGTGGGAGTAGGGACCGGGGAGCTGTTTTTT.

The count of this clone is one. The chain carries TRBV27 and TRBJ2-5, with D uncertain. Germline loops: CDR1 MNHEY, CDR2 SMNVEV (reference sequence). The CDR3 loop spans 11 amino acids. V was shortened by 5 bases and J by 7 bases, with 8 bases between the two germline ends. The CDR3 DNA sequence: TGTGCCAGCAGTACCTCTGGGACCCAGTACTTC. Translating gives CASSTSGTQYF.

The chain recombines TRBV5-1 with TRBJ2-7; 10 bases agree with TRBD2. CDR1 SGHRS and CDR2 YFSETQ come from the germline V gene. Trimming at V came to 1 base and at J to 5 bases, leaving 9 bases not matched to a gene. This CDR3 is 16 amino acids long. CDR3 region: CASSLLAGVSGDEQYF. Written as DNA, the CDR3 is TGCGCCAGCAGCTTGCTAGCGGGAGTTTCCGGGGACGAGCAGTACTTC.

This clone was seen a few times. V is TRBV4-2 and J is TRBJ2-2, with 8 bases lining up with TRBD2. V lost 2 bases and J lost 10; bases outside the gene matches: 12. The CDR3 has 16 residues. The V gene's germline CDR1 is LGHNA and CDR2 YNFKEQ. In DNA, the CDR3 is TGTGCCAGCAGCCAAACCACGGGAGGGCCACAGGAGGAGCTGTTTTTT. As protein: CASSQTTGGPQEELFF.

The chain employs TRBV5-1 and TRBJ2-3; TRBD2 aligns across 11 bases. The V gene end was trimmed by 4 bases and the J gene end by 1 base; junction bases not matched to a gene: 5. This CDR3 comprises 16 residues. The germline V gene has CDR1 SGHRS and CDR2 YFSETQ. The CDR3 sequence is CASSIQLAGGTDTQYF. CDR3 sequence (DNA): TGCGCCAGCAGCATACAACTAGCGGGAGGCACAGATACGCAGTATTTT.

V is TRBV7-9 and J is TRBJ2-2; 8 nucleotides line up with TRBD2. The CDR3 has 16 residues. Trimming took 7 bases from V and 4 from J; bases not matched to a gene: 11. Germline values: CDR1 SEHNR, CDR2 FQNEAQ (reference sequence). The DNA of the CDR3 is TGTGCCAGCAACCCTCGGGAGGGCTCGGGCACCGGGGAGCTGTTTTTT. It is translated as CASNPREGSGTGELFF.

The chain uses TRBV2 and TRBJ1-5, with 7 nucleotides matching TRBD1. Germline CDR1 SNHLY, CDR2 FYNNEI. V was pared by 4 bases and J by 1 base, with 4 bases of the junction left unmatched. The CDR3 loop spans 15 amino acids. The DNA for the CDR3 is TGTGCCAGCAGTGGTTCGGGACAGAGCAATCAGCCCCAGCATTTT. Its translation is CASSGSGQSNQPQHF.

The CDR3 loop is CASSPAGTGLFAYGYTF. The CDR3 nucleotides read TGTGCCAGCAGTCCAGCCGGGACAGGCCTTTTTGCCTATGGCTACACCTTC. This chain links TRBV27 with TRBJ1-2; 8 positions match TRBD1. Trimming took 5 bases from V and 4 from J; bases not matched to a gene: 15. Germline V gene lookup returns CDR1 MNHEY and CDR2 SMNVEV (reference sequence). The CDR3 is 17 amino acids.